This T cell receptor beta chain derives from a study of PD-1 blockade in classical Hodgkin lymphoma (dated by TCRdb to the early 2020s). At the level of the whole study: Nivolumab dosing was 3 mg/kg intravenously every 2 weeks, continuing until either disease progression or unacceptable toxicity. To define a peripheral blood immune signature of response to PD-1 blockade in classical Hodgkin lymphoma, the study combined TCR beta sequencing with CyTOF. Results and caveats for the whole study, not just this receptor: The study was limited to a single clinical trial cohort, and causes of repertoire differences, possibly disease activity or prior therapy, remained undefined. Baseline diversity similar to that of newly diagnosed patients was observed in trial patients achieving complete response, whereas significantly lower diversity was observed in partial responders and progressors. Newly diagnosed patients were reported to have lower baseline TCR diversity than healthy donors, and relapsed/refractory patients were reported to have lower baseline TCR diversity still. Lower diversity was observed in patients in whom nivolumab was started less than 1 year after ASCT, and these patients were excluded from later analyses so that confounding by immune reconstitution would be avoided. CD4+ but not CD8+ TCR diversity rose significantly by C4D1 (p=0.0027 vs p=0.16), most apparent in complete responders (p=0.02).

Genomic DNA was isolated using the Qiagen DNeasy kit from unsorted PBMCs as well as from negatively selected CD4+ and CD8+ fractions. Amplification of TCR beta CDR3 regions was done by immunoSEQ multiplex PCR with primers that anneal to V and J segments. Amplification bias was minimized using a synthetic immune receptor repertoire, and residual bias was removed computationally after sequencing. Per the source publication's procedure: Custom Python scripts were used to quantify repertoire diversity as the Shannon entropy index. Unsorted, CD4+ and CD8+ repertoires were analyzed separately, except for combined analyses in which CD4+ and CD8+ sequences were merged in silico. Clonal expansion was defined as a frequency increase of at least 2-fold after treatment compared with C1D1, and clones undetected at baseline were assigned a pseudocount of 0.5. Singleton clones were defined as clones with 0 or 1 copy at C1D1, and non-singleton clones were defined as clones with 2 or more copies. Clones expanded in unsorted samples were labelled as CD4+, CD8+ or unknown by matching protein sequences in sorted samples from the same patient. Diversity changes from C1D1 to C4D1 were tested in paired samples using Wilcoxon tests. The source is immuneACCESS, and TCRdb retained only in-frame sequences with V and J called. Part of the clones is not carried over; for the studies checked, unresolved V genes explain less than half of this, and the remainder is unexplained. That table supplies the V and J calls and clone size; D and trimming were determined from the DNA. This sample has roughly 50,000 clones in its table, and 86% of those were observed once. The ten largest make up 6% to 7% of the sample.

Per the publication, the time point label means: cycle 4 day 1 (C4D1), after more than five weeks of nivolumab. Every trial patient had relapsed after autologous stem cell transplantation, and cohorts A, B and C differed in prior brentuximab vedotin exposure. The trial cohort included 56 patients with relapsed/refractory classical Hodgkin lymphoma, and each patient had a best overall response of complete response, partial response or progressive disease. Trial patients were treated with single-agent nivolumab in the multi-cohort phase II CheckMate 205 trial. Best overall response was determined by an independent review committee according to the 2007 International Working Group response criteria. Trial PBMCs were collected immediately before nivolumab initiation (C1D1) and during therapy at cycle 2 day 1 and cycle 4 day 1. Peripheral blood was collected in 8 mL Vacutainer Cell Preparation Tubes, from which PBMCs were isolated by centrifugation and then cryopreserved.

A word on this clone: Its specific antigen is unknown. Base-call qualities are not available, and no considerably larger clone is one nucleotide away.

There are 14 amino acids in the CDR3, from cysteine to phenylalanine inclusive. The CDR3 DNA has 42 bases and is translated from base 1. Looking up the germline V gene (reference sequence) yields CDR1 PRHDT and CDR2 FYEKMQ. Deletion took 4 bases off V and 3 bases off J, with a span of 13 bases between the germline ends. This specimen was peripheral blood mononuclear cells (PBMCs), taken before the fourth cycle of nivolumab. The sequence came from a human donor with classical Hodgkin lymphoma. This receptor chain uses TRBV13 and TRBJ2-7; the D region possibly corresponds to TRBD2 (6 bases align). The CDR3 loop reads CASSSGTLHYEQYF. The nucleotide sequence reads TGTGCCAGCAGCTCAGGGACTCTACACTACGAGCAGTACTTC.